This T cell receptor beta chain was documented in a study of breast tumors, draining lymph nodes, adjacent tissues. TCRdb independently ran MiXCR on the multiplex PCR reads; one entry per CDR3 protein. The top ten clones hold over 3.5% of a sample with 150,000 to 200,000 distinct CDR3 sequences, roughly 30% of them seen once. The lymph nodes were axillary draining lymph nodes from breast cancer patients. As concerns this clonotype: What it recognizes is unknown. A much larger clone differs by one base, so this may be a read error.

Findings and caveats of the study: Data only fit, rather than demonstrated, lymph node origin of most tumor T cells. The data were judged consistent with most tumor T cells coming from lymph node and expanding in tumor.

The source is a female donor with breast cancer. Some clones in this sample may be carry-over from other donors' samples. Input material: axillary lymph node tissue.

The CDR3 region has the DNA TGTGCCAGCAGCCCCCTGGGGCCTATCTTCGAGCAGTTCTTC. As protein: CASSPLGPIFEQFF. The chain is built from TRBV13 and TRBJ2-1, with D tentatively TRBD1 (5 bases). CDR1 and CDR2 from the germline V gene are PRHDT and FYEKMQ (reference sequence). The germline V and J ends were trimmed by 5 bases and 10 bases, with 18 bases remaining between them. The CDR3 spans 14 residues. The full variable domain, in which reference TRBV13 and TRBJ2-1 provide the parts outside the CDR3, is AAGVIQSPRHLIKEKRETATLKCYPIPRHDTVYWYQQGPGQDPQFLISFYEKMQSDKGSIPDRFSAQQFSDYHSELNMSSLELGDSALYFCASSPLGPIFEQFFGPGTRLTVL.